The TCR beta chain under discussion was sequenced for a study of early T cells in non-severe SARS-CoV-2 infection. At the level of the study: It was bulk RNA from unsorted whole blood that was sequenced, and the chains were unpaired.

This clonotype was counted ten times or more. The antigen remains unidentified. Study-level points and caveats: A preference for anti-spike CD8 responses marked VDJdb matching, which missed private and CD4 specificities.

Attachment of unique molecular identifiers was made to individual cDNA molecules. TCRdb re-called the 5' RACE reads with MiXCR, one entry per CDR3 protein. This table holds tens of thousands of distinct CDR3 sequences, roughly 4% found once. From germline, CDR1 is MNHNY and CDR2 SVGAGI (reference sequence). Trimming took off 6 bases at V and 5 bases at J, with 5 bases between the two ends. The CDR3 covers 11 residues. The chain is built from TRBV6-6 and TRBJ2-1, with unresolved D. The TCR sequence derives from an adult who was a healthcare worker with PCR-confirmed SARS-CoV-2 infection or an uninfected control (not recorded which). The sequencing sample was made of whole blood. CDR3 residues: CASRTNNEQFF. The CDR3 nucleotides read TGTGCCAGCAGAACTAACAATGAGCAGTTCTTC.